The rows below give T cell receptor beta chains drawn from one sample of a study of breast tumors, draining lymph nodes, adjacent tissues. TCRdb processed the multiplex PCR reads anew with MiXCR; each CDR3 protein has one entry. The sample has 100,000 to 150,000 distinct CDR3 sequences, approximately 20% seen once. What was sequenced was axillary lymph node tissue. These TCRs come from a female donor with breast cancer. Some clones in this sample may be carry-over from other donors' samples. Both conserved end residues are part of each CDR3. D genes are given only for firm matches. A clone size is listed for some rows: how often the clone was seen (once, few, many), or a class if it is expanded.

v_call	clone_size	d_call	j_call	cdr3_nt	cdr3_aa
TRBV7-7	many	NA	TRBJ2-3	TGTGCTAGCAGCTTAGGTGGAGGGGATTTCACAGATACGCAGTATTTT	CASSLGGGDFTDTQYF
TRBV20-1	many	TRBD1	TRBJ1-6	TGCAGTGCTAGAGACGTGCAGGGGGCATTACAAGGTTCACCCCTCCACTTT	CSARDVQGALQGSPLHF
TRBV10-2	many	NA	TRBJ2-7	TGCGCCAGCAGTGATTTGGGGCAGGGGACCTCCTACGAGCAGTACTTC	CASSDLGQGTSYEQYF
TRBV10-3	many	TRBD2	TRBJ2-2	TGTGCCATCAGTGAGTCGCGCGGACTAGCGGGAGGAACCGGGGAGCTGTTTTTT	CAISESRGLAGGTGELFF
TRBV14	many	NA	TRBJ2-7	TGTGCCAGCAGCCAAGCGGGGTCCCCCTACTACGAGCAGTACTTC	CASSQAGSPYYEQYF
TRBV15	NA	NA	TRBJ2-7	TGTGCCACCAGCCAGGATGAGGGTTCCTCCTACGAGCAGTACTTC	CATSQDEGSSYEQYF
TRBV6-1	NA	TRBD1	TRBJ2-1	TGTGCCAGCAGACCCCGGGACAGGGCTTTTGGTGAGCAGTTCTTC	CASRPRDRAFGEQFF
TRBV6-2/TRBV6-3	many	TRBD2	TRBJ2-3	TGTGCCAGCAGTTACTCCGCTAGCGGATACACAGATACGCAGTATTTT	CASSYSASGYTDTQYF
TRBV2	NA	TRBD2	TRBJ2-1	TGTGCCAGCAAGAAACTAGCGGGAGTCGATGAGCAGTTCTTC	CASKKLAGVDEQFF
TRBV19	many	TRBD1	TRBJ1-6	TGTGCCAGTAGTACGGACAGGGGAGGTAATTCACCCCTCCACTTT	CASSTDRGGNSPLHF
TRBV2	many	NA	TRBJ2-5	TGTGCCAGCCAACGAGACCCATCCTCTTGGTACCAAGAGACCCAGTACTTC	CASQRDPSSWYQETQYF
TRBV11-2	many	NA	TRBJ2-7	TGTGCCAGCGTAGGGGTGGGCGAGCAGTACTTC	CASVGVGEQYF
TRBV5-1	many	TRBD2	TRBJ2-7	TGCGCCAGCAGCACAAGAGCGGGAGGGCCTTACGAGCAGTACTTC	CASSTRAGGPYEQYF
TRBV11-2	many	TRBD2	TRBJ2-3	TGTGCCAGCAGACTAGCGGGAGTGTGGGATACGCAGTATTTT	CASRLAGVWDTQYF
TRBV5-6	many	NA	TRBJ1-2	TGTGCCAGCAGCTTCCCGACCTATGGCTACACCTTC	CASSFPTYGYTF
TRBV6-5	many	NA	TRBJ2-1	TGTGCCAGCAGTTATTCGGGCAGACTCAACAATGAGCAGTTCTTC	CASSYSGRLNNEQFF
TRBV20-1	NA	NA	TRBJ1-5	TGCAGTGCTGCCCTACCGGGGCTTGGCAATCAGCCCCAGCATTTT	CSAALPGLGNQPQHF
TRBV15	many	TRBD1	TRBJ1-4	TGTGCCACCAGCAGAGATCTGGGGACAGCTAATGAAAAACTGTTTTTT	CATSRDLGTANEKLFF
TRBV2	many	TRBD2	TRBJ2-5	TGTGCCAGCAGTGGAACCCCCGAGACTAGCGTAGAGACCCAGTACTTC	CASSGTPETSVETQYF
TRBV20-1	many	TRBD2	TRBJ2-3	TGCAGTGCTAGAGATCGGGGACTAGCGGGTGAAGGAGATACGCAGTATTTT	CSARDRGLAGEGDTQYF
TRBV19	NA	NA	TRBJ2-2	TGTGCCAGTAGGCTAGCGACGAACACCGGGGAGCTGTTTTTT	CASRLATNTGELFF
TRBV12-3/TRBV12-4	many	NA	TRBJ2-3	TGTGCCAGCAGTCATCCGGGATTGCGCACAGATACGCAGTATTTT	CASSHPGLRTDTQYF
TRBV3-1	many	TRBD2	TRBJ2-3	TGTGCCAGCAGCCTAGCGGGTCAGACAGATACGCAGTATTTT	CASSLAGQTDTQYF
TRBV9	many	NA	TRBJ2-5	TGTGCCAGCAGCGGATCAACAGGGGAGGGCCAAGAGACCCAGTACTTC	CASSGSTGEGQETQYF
TRBV20-1	many	NA	TRBJ1-6	TGCAGTGCTAGGTTAGCAGGGCAGAATTCACCCCTCCACTTT	CSARLAGQNSPLHF
TRBV11-2	many	NA	TRBJ2-3	TGTGCCAGCAGCTTAAGACATAGCACAGATACGCAGTATTTT	CASSLRHSTDTQYF
TRBV7-2	many	NA	TRBJ2-3	TGTGCCAGCAGCTTAGCGACGGGCACAGATACGCAGTATTTT	CASSLATGTDTQYF
TRBV18	NA	NA	TRBJ1-4	TGTGCCTGCTCATACAGAGGAACTAATGAAAAACTGTTTTTT	CACSYRGTNEKLFF
TRBV12-3/TRBV12-4	many	NA	TRBJ2-3	TGTGCCAGCAGCTCAGTTAGACTAATAGAGACAGATACGCAGTATTTT	CASSSVRLIETDTQYF
TRBV29-1	NA	TRBD2	TRBJ2-1	TGCAGCGTTGCTGGTGGCAGGGAGGGTCCTAATGAGCAGTTCTTC	CSVAGGREGPNEQFF
TRBV30	few	NA	TRBJ2-1	TGTGCCTGGAGTGTACGTGGGGGTTTAGCGACCGATGAGCAGTTCTTC	CAWSVRGGLATDEQFF
TRBV29-1	many	TRBD2	TRBJ2-1	TGCAGCGTTGAGACTAGCGGGAGGGCCTATGAGCAGTTCTTC	CSVETSGRAYEQFF
TRBV6-5	many	TRBD2	TRBJ2-7	TGTGCCAGCAGTAGACTAGGGACTAGCGGGGCGAGCTCCTACGAGCAGTACTTC	CASSRLGTSGASSYEQYF
TRBV18	many	NA	TRBJ1-4	TGTGCCAGCTCACCCGGGGGCAAGGGGTTT	CASSPGGKGF
TRBV7-9	many	TRBD2	TRBJ2-3	TGTGCCAGCAGCTCGTGGGATAGCGGGAGCACAGATACGCAGTATTTT	CASSSWDSGSTDTQYF
TRBV7-8	many	NA	TRBJ2-3	TGTGCCAGCAGCTCCCCAGGGACAGATACGCAGTATTTT	CASSSPGTDTQYF
TRBV13	many	NA	TRBJ1-6	TGTGCCAGCAGCCTCTCCTATAATTCACCCCTCCACTTT	CASSLSYNSPLHF
TRBV12-3/TRBV12-4	many	NA	TRBJ1-5	TGTGCCAGCAGCCCCCCCGGCGCTTACAATCAGCCCCAGCATTTT	CASSPPGAYNQPQHF
TRBV2	many	NA	TRBJ1-2	TGTGCCAGCAGTGGGACCCTAGGGCCCTATGGCTACACCTTC	CASSGTLGPYGYTF
TRBV7-9	NA	NA	TRBJ2-4	TGTGCCGGCAGCACCGGGGCGGGGGCCAAAAACATTCAGTACTTC	CAGSTGAGAKNIQYF
TRBV28	few	NA	TRBJ2-3	TGTGCCAGCAGTTTAGGGTCAGATAGCACAGATACGCAGTATTTT	CASSLGSDSTDTQYF
TRBV7-2	few	TRBD2	TRBJ2-4	TGTGCCAGCAGTCGTAGCGGGAGGGGGAACATTCAGTACTTC	CASSRSGRGNIQYF
TRBV20-1	many	TRBD2	TRBJ2-3	TGCAGTGCTTTCCCGGGACTAGCGGGAGGGCCGGGCACAGATACGCAGTATTTT	CSAFPGLAGGPGTDTQYF
TRBV7-7	many	TRBD1	TRBJ1-3	TGTGCTAGCAGGGACAGTTCTTCTGTTTCTTCTGGAAACACCATATATTTT	CASRDSSSVSSGNTIYF
TRBV6-6	many	TRBD2	TRBJ2-1	TGTGCCAGCAGCCTTGTGGGGGGGTTTACAATTAATGAGCAGTTCTTC	CASSLVGGFTINEQFF
TRBV19	many	NA	TRBJ2-7	TGTGCCAGTAGTATAAACAGGGCGGGTGAGCAGTACTTC	CASSINRAGEQYF